This section outlines one T cell receptor beta chain sequence together with its context. The antigen is undetermined. These data originate in a study of T-cell memory formation after mild COVID-19. Study-wide background: TCR clusters were mostly donor specific. General study points: Mostly located in CM and EM were contracting CD4+ clones, with contracting CD8+ clones located in EMRA. Some responding clones appeared in pre-infection memory, suggesting cross-reactive memory joined. Later expanders leaned CD4+, whereas clones that contracted between day 15 and 85 were balanced CD4/CD8.

TCRdb called the 5' RACE reads again in MiXCR, with one record for every CDR3 protein. The table shows over 450,000 distinct CDR3 sequences, with around 21% occurring only once. The ends lost 5 bases at V and 3 bases at J; junction bases unmatched: 8. CDR1 is DFQATT and CDR2 is SNEGSKA in the germline V gene (reference sequence). The CDR3 is 15 residues long. The source material was PBMCs or a T cell subset sorted from them (not recorded which). The genes are TRBV20-1 and TRBJ2-7, with TRBD2 identical over 12 bases. The receptor's source is an adult woman who had mild COVID-19 (a few samples of this study predate the infection). Cell type and time point are not known. The CDR3 reads CSARRLAGELYEQYF. CDR3 nucleotides: TGCAGTGCTCGCAGACTAGCGGGGGAACTCTACGAGCAGTACTTC.